Reported below is one T cell receptor (beta chain). Original data processing: The authors estimated nucleated cell counts from reference gene primer amplification. The method was immunoSEQ multiplex PCR; TCRdb's version includes in-frame clones alone and lacks a portion of them. Clone size and V and J calls were adopted from that table, with D and trimming inferred from the DNA. The table has 300,000 to 400,000 clones, 87% seen once; the top ten hold just under 6.5%. Enrolment of Seattle patients took place during active infection, and they were followed longitudinally. CDR3 length: 15 residues. Germline CDR1 and CDR2: KGHSH and LQKENI. The V and J ends lost 6 bases and 6 bases respectively, with 20 bases between them. This record comes from a study of blood T cell repertoires in COVID-19. About the research overall: From the United States, Italy and Spain came samples of acute and convalescent COVID-19. The cDNA or gDNA used as material had been derived from T cells, B-cell-depleted T cells, or PBMCs.

This clonotype was sampled from a woman in her 50s with COVID-19, enrolled during active disease. The V gene is TRBV18, the J gene TRBJ1-2; D not resolved. The material sequenced was peripheral blood. CDR3 loop: CASSPGQQVANGYTF. CDR3 DNA: TGTGCCAGCTCCCCTGGTCAGCAGGTTGCAAATGGCTACACCTTC.